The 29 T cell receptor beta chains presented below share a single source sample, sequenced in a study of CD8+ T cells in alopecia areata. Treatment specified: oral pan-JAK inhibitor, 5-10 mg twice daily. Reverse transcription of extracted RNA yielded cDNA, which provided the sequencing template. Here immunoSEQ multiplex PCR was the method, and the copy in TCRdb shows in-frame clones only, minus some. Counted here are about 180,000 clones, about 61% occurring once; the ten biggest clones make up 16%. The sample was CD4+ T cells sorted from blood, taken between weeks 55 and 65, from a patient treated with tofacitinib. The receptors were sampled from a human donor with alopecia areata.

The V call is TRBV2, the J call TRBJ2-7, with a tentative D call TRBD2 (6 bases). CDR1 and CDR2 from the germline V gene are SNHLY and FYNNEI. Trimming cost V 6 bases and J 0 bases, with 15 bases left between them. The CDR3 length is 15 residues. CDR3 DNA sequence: TGTGCCAGCAGGGCCTCGGCGGGGTCCTCCTACGAGCAGTACTTC. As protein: CASRASAGSSYEQYF.

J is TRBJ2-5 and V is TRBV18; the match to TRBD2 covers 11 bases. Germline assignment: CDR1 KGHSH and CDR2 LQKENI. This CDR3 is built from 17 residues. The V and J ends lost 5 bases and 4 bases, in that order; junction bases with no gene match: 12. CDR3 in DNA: TGTGCCAGCTCAAGACTAGCGGGGCGGCCAGATCGAGAGACCCAGTACTTC. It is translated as CASSRLAGRPDRETQYF.

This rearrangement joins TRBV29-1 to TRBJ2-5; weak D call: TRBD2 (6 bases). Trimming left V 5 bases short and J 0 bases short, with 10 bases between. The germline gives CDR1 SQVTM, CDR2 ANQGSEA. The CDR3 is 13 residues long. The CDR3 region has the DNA TGCAGCGTTATGGGGGACTACCAAGAGACCCAGTACTTC. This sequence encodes CSVMGDYQETQYF.

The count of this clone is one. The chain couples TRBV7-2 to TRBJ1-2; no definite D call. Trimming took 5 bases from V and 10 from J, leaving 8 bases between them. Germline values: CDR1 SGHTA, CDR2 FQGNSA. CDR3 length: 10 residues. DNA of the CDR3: TGTGCCAGCAGCCGGACCCCCTACACCTTC. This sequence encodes CASSRTPYTF.

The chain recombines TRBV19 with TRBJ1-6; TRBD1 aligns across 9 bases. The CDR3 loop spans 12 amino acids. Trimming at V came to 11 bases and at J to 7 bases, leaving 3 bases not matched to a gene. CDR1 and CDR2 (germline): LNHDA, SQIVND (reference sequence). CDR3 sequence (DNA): TGTGCCGGGGGACAGGGCAATTCACCCCTCCACTTT. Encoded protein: CAGGQGNSPLHF. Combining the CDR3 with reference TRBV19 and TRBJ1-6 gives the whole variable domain DGGITQSPKYLFRKEGQNVTLSCEQNLNHDAMYWYRQDPGQGLRLIYYSQIVNDFQKGDIAEGYSVSREKKESFPLTVTSAQKNPTAFYLCAGGQGNSPLHFGNGTRLTVT.

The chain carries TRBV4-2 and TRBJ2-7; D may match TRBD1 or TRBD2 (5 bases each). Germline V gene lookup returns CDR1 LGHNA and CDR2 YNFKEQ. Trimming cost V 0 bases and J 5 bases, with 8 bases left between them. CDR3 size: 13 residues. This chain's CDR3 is CASSQELGDEQYF. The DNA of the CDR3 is TGTGCCAGCAGCCAAGAGTTGGGGGACGAGCAGTACTTC.

CDR3 sequence (DNA): TGCAGCGTTCGGGGGGGCAGAGAGACCCAGTACTTC. This encodes CSVRGGRETQYF. V gene TRBV29-1 combines with J gene TRBJ2-5, with TRBD2 identical over 8 bases. The V gene's germline CDR1 is SQVTM and CDR2 ANQGSEA. CDR3 size: 12 residues. Trimming at V came to 5 bases and at J to 4 bases, leaving 3 bases not matched to a gene.

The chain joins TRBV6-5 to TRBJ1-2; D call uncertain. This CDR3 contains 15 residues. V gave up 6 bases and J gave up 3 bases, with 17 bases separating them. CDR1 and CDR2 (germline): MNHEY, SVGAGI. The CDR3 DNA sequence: TGTGCCAGCAGGAAACGGATCATTTCAGACTATGGCTACACCTTC. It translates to CASRKRIISDYGYTF.

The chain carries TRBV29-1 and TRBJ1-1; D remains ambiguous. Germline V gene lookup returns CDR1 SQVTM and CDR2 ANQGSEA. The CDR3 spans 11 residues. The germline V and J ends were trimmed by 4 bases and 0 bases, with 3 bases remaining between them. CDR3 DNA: TGCAGCGTTGGAATGAACACTGAAGCTTTCTTT. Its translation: CSVGMNTEAFF.

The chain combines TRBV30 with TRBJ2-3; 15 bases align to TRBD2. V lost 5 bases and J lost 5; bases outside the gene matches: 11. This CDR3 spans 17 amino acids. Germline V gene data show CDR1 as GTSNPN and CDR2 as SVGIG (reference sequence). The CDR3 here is CAWDPQWTSGGGDTQYF. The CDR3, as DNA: TGTGCCTGGGACCCCCAATGGACTAGCGGGGGGGGAGATACGCAGTATTTT.

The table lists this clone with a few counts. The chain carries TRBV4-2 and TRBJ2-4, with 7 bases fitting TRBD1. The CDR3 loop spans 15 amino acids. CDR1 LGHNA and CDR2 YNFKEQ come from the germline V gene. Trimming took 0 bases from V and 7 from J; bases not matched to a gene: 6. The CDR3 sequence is CASSQDLQGSNIQYF. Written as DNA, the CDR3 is TGTGCCAGCAGCCAAGATCTACAGGGGAGTAACATTCAGTACTTC.

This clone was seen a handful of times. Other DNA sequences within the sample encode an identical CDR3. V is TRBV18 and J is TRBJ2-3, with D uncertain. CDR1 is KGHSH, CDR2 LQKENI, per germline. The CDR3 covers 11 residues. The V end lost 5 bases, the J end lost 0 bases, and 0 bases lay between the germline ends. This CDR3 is CASSSTDTQYF. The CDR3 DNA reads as TGTGCCAGCTCAAGCACAGATACGCAGTATTTT.

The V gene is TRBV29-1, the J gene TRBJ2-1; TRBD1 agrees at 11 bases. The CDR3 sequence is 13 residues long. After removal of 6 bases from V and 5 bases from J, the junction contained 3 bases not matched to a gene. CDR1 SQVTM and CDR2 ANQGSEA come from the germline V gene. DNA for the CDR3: TGCAGCGTCCCGGGACAGGGGGACAATGAGCAGTTCTTC. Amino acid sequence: CSVPGQGDNEQFF.

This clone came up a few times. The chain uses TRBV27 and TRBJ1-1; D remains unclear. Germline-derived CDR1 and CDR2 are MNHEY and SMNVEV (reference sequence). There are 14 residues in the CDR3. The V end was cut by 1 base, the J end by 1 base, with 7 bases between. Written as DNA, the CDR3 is TGTGCCAGCAGTTTATTATCCGGGAACACTGAAGCTTTCTTT. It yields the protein CASSLLSGNTEAFF.

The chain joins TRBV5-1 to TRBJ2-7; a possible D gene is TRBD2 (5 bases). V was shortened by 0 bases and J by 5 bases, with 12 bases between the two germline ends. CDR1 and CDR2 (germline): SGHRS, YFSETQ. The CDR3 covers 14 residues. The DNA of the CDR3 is TGCGCCAGCAGCTTGGCGGACCAGAGGGACGAGCAGTACTTC. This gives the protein CASSLADQRDEQYF.

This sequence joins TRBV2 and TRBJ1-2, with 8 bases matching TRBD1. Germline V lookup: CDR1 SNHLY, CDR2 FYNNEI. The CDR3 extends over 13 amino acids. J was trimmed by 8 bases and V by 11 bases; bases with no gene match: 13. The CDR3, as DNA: TGTGCCTCACAACCGGACAGGGAGTACGGCTACACCTTC. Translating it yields CASQPDREYGYTF.

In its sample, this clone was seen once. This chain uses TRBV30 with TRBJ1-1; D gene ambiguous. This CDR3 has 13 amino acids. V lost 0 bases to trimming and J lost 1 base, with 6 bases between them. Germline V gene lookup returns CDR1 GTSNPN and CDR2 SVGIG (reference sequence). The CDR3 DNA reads TGTGCCTGGAGTGTAATAAAGAACACTGAAGCTTTCTTT. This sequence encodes CAWSVIKNTEAFF.

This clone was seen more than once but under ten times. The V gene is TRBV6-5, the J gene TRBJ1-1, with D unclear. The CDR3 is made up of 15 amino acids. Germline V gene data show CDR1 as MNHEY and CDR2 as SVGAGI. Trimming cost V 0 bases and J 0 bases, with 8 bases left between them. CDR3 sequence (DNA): TGTGCCAGCAGTTACTCTTTTCGGTTGAACACTGAAGCTTTCTTT. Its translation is CASSYSFRLNTEAFF.

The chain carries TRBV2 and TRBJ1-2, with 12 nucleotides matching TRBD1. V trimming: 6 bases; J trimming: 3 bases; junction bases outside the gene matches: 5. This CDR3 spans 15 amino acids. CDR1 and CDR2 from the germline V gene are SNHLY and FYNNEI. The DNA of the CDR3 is TGTGCCAGCAGACCGGGACAGGGGGCGGACTATGGCTACACCTTC. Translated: CASRPGQGADYGYTF.

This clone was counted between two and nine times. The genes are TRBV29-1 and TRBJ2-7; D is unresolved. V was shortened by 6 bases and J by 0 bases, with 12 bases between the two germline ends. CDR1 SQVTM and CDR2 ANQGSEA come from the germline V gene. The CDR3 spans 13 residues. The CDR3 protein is CSVHDRTSYEQYF. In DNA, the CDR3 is TGCAGCGTCCACGACCGTACCTCCTACGAGCAGTACTTC.

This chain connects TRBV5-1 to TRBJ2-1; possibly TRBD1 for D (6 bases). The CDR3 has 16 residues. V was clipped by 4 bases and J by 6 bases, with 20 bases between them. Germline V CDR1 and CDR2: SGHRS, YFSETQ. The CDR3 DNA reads TGCGCCAGCAGCCCAAGGATACAGACAGGTACCAATGAGCAGTTCTTC. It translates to CASSPRIQTGTNEQFF.

CDR3 sequence reads: CASSLVSGTDTQYF. CDR3 sequence (DNA): TGTGCCAGCAGCTTAGTATCGGGCACAGATACGCAGTATTTT. This chain joins TRBV7-2 and TRBJ2-3; D is ambiguous. The V gene lost 1 base and the J gene lost 1 base, with 6 bases spanning the gap. This CDR3 comprises 14 residues. Germline loops: CDR1 SGHTA, CDR2 FQGNSA.

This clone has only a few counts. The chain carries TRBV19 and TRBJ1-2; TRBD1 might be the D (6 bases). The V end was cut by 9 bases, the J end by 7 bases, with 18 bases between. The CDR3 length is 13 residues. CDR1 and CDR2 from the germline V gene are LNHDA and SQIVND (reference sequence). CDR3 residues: CASPGPGGGGYTF. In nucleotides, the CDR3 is TGTGCCAGCCCCGGTCCCGGGGGCGGTGGCTACACCTTC.

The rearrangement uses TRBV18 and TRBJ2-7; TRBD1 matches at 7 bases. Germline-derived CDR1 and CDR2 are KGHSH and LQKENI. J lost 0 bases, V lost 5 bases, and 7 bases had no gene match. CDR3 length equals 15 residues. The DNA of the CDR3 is TGTGCCAGCTCATTGGGACAGCCGCCCTCCTACGAGCAGTACTTC. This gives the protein CASSLGQPPSYEQYF. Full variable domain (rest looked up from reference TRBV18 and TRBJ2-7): NAGVMQNPRHLVRRRGQEARLRCSPMKGHSHVYWYRQLPEEGLKFMVYLQKENIIDESGMPKERFSAEFPKEGPSILRIQQVVRGDSAAYFCASSLGQPPSYEQYFGPGTRLTVT.

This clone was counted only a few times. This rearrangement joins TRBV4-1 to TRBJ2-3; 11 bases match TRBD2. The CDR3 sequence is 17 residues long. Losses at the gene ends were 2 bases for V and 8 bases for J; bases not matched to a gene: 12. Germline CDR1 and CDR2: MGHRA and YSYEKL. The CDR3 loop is CASSQPGTSGTWGTQYF. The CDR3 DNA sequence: TGCGCCAGCAGCCAACCCGGGACTAGCGGTACCTGGGGTACGCAGTATTTT.

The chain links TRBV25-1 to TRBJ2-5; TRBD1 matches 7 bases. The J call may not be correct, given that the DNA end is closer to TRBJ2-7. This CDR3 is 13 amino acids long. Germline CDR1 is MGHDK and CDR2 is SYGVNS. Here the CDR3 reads CASSDREPYEQYF. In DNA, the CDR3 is TGTGCCAGCAGCGACAGGGAGCCCTACGAGCAGTACTTC.

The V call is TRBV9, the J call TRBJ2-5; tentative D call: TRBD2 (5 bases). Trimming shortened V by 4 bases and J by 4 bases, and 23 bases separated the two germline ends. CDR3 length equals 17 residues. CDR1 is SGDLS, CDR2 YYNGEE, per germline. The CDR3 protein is CASSSRSSGISRETQYF. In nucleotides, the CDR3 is TGTGCCAGCAGCTCCCGGTCAAGCGGAATCTCCAGAGAGACCCAGTACTTC.

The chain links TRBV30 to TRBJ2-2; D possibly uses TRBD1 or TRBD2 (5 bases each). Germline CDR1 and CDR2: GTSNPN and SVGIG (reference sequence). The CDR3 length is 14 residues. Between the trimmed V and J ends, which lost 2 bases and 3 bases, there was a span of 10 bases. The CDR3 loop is CAWSRGAYTGELFF. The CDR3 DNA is TGTGCCTGGAGTCGAGGGGCCTACACCGGGGAGCTGTTTTTT.

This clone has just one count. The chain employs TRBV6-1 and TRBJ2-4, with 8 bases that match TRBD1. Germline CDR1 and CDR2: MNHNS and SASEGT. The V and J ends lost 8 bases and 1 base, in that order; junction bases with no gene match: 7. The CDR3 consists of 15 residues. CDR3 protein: CASSADRVAKNIQYF. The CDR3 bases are TGTGCCAGCTCGGCGGACAGGGTTGCCAAAAACATTCAGTACTTC.